The source of this T cell receptor (beta chain) is a study of Graves' ophthalmopathy and Graves' hyperthyroidism. Study observations and caveats: Stable hyperthyroidism and ophthalmopathy were told apart by a 13-signature model, which achieved roughly 90% sensitivity and around 80% specificity.

V was pared by 6 bases and J by 6 bases, with 16 bases of the junction left unmatched. The germline V gene encodes CDR1 DFQATT and CDR2 SNEGSKA (reference sequence). This CDR3 has 15 amino acids. On this clonotype itself: As yet, its antigen is unknown. Being one base from a much bigger clone, this may be a read error.

RNA transcripts yielded amplified TCR beta CDR3 regions. Second-round multiplex PCR came after a first-round RT-PCR that employed HTBI primers. TCRdb independently ran MiXCR on the multiplex PCR reads; one entry per CDR3 protein. Of roughly 700,000 distinct CDR3 sequences listed, roughly two fifths were seen once; the top ten hold 44%. Moderately to severely active ophthalmopathy under 3 months, CAS at least 3, NOSPECS at least 4. Exclusion applied to patients with other autoimmune diseases, uncontrolled infections, pregnancy or lactation. A diagnosis was made from clinical symptoms together with serum thyroxine, TRAb, thyroid ultrasound and orbital computed tomography.

This TCR derives from an adult man with Graves' ophthalmopathy. What was sequenced was peripheral blood. The V call is TRBV20-1, the J call TRBJ2-7; the match to TRBD1 covers 8 bases. CDR3 amino acids: CSAAQTGELIGEQYF. The CDR3 nucleotides read TGCAGTGCCGCGCAGACAGGGGAATTGATAGGCGAGCAGTACTTC.